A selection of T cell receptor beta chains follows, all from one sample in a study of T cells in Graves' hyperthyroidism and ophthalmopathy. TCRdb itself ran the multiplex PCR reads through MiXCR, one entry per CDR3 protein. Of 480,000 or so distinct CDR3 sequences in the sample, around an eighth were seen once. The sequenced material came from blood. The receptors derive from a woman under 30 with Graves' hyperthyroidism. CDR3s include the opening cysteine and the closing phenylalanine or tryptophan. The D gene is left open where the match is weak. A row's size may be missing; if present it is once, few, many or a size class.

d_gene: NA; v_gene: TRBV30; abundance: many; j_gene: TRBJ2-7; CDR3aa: CAWSRQGISEQYF; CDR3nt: TGTGCCTGGAGTCGGCAGGGGATCTCCGAGCAGTACTTC
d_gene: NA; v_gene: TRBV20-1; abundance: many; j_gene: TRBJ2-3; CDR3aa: CSARRPETDTQYF; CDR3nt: TGCAGTGCTAGACGGCCCGAAACAGATACGCAGTATTTT
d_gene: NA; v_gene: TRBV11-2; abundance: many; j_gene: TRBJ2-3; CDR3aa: CASSLVGSSTDTQYF; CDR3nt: TGTGCCAGCAGCTTAGTCGGGAGTAGCACAGATACGCAGTATTTT
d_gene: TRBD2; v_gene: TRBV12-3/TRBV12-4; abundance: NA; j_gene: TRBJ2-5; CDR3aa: CASSLGTSFPYGTQYF; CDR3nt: TGTGCCAGCAGTTTAGGGACTAGCTTTCCTTATGGGACCCAGTACTTC
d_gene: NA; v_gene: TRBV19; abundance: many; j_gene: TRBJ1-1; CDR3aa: CASSMTPMNTEAFF; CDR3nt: TGTGCCAGTAGTATGACACCGATGAACACTGAAGCTTTCTTT
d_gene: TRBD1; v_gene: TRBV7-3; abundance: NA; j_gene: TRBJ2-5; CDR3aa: CASSLFGRGPEAQYF; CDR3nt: TGTGCCAGCAGCTTATTCGGCAGGGGGCCAGAGGCCCAGTACTTC
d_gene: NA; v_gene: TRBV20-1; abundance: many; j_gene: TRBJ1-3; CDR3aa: CSAAPIQGPGNTIYF; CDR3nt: TGCAGTGCTGCACCGATCCAGGGGCCCGGAAACACCATATATTTT
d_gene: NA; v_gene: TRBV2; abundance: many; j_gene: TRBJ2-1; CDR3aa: CASSSSRRSSYNEQFF; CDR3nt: TGTGCCAGCAGCTCTAGCAGACGAAGCTCCTACAATGAGCAGTTCTTC
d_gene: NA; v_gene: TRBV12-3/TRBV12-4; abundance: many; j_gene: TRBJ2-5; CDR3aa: CASRTSEGQETQYF; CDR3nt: TGTGCCAGCAGGACGTCCGAGGGGCAAGAGACCCAGTACTTC
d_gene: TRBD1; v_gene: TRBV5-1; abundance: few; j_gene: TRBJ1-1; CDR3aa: CASSQGQGTERAFF; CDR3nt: TGCGCCAGCAGCCAGGGACAGGGGACTGAACGCGCTTTCTTT
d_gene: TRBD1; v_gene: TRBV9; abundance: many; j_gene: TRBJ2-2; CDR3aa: CASSVGIGQGATGELFF; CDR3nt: TGTGCCAGCAGCGTAGGTATAGGACAGGGGGCCACCGGGGAGCTGTTTTTT
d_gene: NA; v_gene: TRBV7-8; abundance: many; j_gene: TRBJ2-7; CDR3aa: CASSSDRYYEQYF; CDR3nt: TGTGCCAGCAGCTCCGACCGCTACTACGAGCAGTACTTC
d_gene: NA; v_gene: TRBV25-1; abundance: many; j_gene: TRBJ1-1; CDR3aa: CASSEWKSSNTEAFF; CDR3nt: TGTGCCAGCAGTGAATGGAAGTCTTCGAACACTGAAGCTTTCTTT
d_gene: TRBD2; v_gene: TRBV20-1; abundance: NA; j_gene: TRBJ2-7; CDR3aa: CSARRWREDSYEQYF; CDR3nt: TGCAGTGCTAGAAGGTGGCGGGAGGACTCCTACGAGCAGTACTTC
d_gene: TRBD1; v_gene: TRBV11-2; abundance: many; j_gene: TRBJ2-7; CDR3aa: CASSPEVGTGQFSSEQYF; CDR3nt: TGTGCCAGCAGCCCAGAGGTGGGGACAGGGCAGTTTTCTAGCGAGCAGTACTTC
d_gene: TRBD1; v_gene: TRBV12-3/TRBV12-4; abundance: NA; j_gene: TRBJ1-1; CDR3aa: CASSPRTGRGTEAFF; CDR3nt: TGTGCCAGCAGTCCGCGGACAGGGCGAGGCACTGAAGCTTTCTTT
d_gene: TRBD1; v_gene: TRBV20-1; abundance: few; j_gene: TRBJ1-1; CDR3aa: CSATDRADTEAFF; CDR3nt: TGCAGTGCTACTGACAGGGCAGACACTGAAGCTTTCTTT
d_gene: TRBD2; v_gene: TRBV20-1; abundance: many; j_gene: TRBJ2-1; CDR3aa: CSAVRPSGRNHEQFF; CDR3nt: TGCAGTGCCGTTCGTCCTAGCGGGAGAAACCATGAGCAGTTCTTC
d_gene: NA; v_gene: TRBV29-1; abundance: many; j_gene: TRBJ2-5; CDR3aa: CSVVPLAETQYF; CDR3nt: TGCAGCGTCGTACCTCTGGCAGAGACCCAGTACTTC
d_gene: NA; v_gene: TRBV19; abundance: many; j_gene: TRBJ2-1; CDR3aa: CASSNRQGINYNEQFF; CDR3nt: TGTGCCAGTAGTAACCGTCAGGGGATCAACTACAATGAGCAGTTCTTC
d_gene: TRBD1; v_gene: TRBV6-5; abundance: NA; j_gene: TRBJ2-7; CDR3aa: CASSYSNRGTYEQYF; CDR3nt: TGTGCCAGCAGTTACTCGAACAGGGGAACCTACGAGCAGTACTTC
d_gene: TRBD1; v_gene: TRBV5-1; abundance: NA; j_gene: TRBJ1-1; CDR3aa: CASRYLTGGGRLDTEAFF; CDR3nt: TGCGCCAGCAGGTACCTGACAGGGGGCGGTAGGTTGGACACTGAAGCTTTCTTT
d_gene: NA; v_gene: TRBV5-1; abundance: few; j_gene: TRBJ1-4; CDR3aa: CASSLGDRAENEKLFF; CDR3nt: TGCGCCAGCAGCTTGGGGGATCGGGCGGAAAATGAAAAACTGTTTTTT
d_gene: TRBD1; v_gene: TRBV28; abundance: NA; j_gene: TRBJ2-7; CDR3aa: CASRGTGRAYEQYF; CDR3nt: TGTGCCAGCAGGGGGACAGGGCGAGCCTACGAGCAGTACTTC
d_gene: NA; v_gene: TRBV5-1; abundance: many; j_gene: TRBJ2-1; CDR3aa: CASSLSGRSSYNEQFF; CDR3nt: TGCGCCAGCAGCTTGAGCGGACGGAGCTCCTACAATGAGCAGTTCTTC
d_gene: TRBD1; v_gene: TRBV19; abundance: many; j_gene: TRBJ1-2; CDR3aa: CASSSGTGVKDGYTF; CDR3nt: TGTGCCAGTAGTTCTGGGACAGGGGTGAAGGATGGCTACACCTTC
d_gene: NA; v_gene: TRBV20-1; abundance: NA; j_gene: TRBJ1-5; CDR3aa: CSAGGAVDQPQHF; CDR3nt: TGCAGTGCCGGAGGGGCAGTGGATCAGCCCCAGCATTTT
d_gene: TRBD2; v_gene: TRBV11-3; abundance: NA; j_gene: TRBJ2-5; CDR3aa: CASSLLGGEGQETQYF; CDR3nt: TGTGCCAGCAGCTTATTGGGGGGGGAGGGTCAAGAGACCCAGTACTTC
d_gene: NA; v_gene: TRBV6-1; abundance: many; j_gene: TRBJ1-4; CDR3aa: CAGRQQLNEKLFF; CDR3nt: TGTGCCGGAAGACAGCAATTAAATGAAAAACTGTTTTTT
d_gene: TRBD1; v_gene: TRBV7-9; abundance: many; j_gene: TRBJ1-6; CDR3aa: CASSLLQGDSPLHF; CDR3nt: TGTGCCAGCAGCTTATTACAGGGGGATTCACCCCTCCACTTT
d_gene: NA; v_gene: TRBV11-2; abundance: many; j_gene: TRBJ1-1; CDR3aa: CASSRAGRLEAFF; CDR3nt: TGTGCCAGCAGCCGAGCTGGACGGTTAGAAGCTTTCTTT
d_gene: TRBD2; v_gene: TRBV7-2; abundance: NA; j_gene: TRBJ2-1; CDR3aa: CASRFGLAIYNEQFF; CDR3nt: TGTGCCAGCAGATTCGGACTAGCGATATACAATGAGCAGTTCTTC
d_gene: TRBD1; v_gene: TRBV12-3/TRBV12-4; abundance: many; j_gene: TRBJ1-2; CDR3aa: CASSLIGQGAYGYTF; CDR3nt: TGTGCCAGCAGTCTTATTGGACAGGGGGCCTATGGCTACACCTTC
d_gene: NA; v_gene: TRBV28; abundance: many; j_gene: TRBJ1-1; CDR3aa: CASSPPTESEAFF; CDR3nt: TGTGCCAGCAGTCCACCCACCGAGTCTGAAGCTTTCTTT
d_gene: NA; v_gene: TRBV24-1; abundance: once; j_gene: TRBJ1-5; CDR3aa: CATSDVPSNQPQHF; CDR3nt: TGTGCCACCAGTGATGTTCCTAGCAATCAGCCCCAGCATTTT
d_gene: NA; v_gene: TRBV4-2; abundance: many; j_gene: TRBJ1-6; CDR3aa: CASSQGREGSPLHF; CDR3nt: TGTGCCAGCAGCCAGGGCAGGGAAGGCTCACCCCTCCACTTT